One sample yielded the 15 T cell receptor beta chains listed below, sequenced in a study of CD8 T cells in Susac syndrome. With random hexamers, about 0.5 to 1 ug RNA was reverse transcribed. TCRdb re-derived calls from the immunoSEQ multiplex PCR reads in MiXCR, one entry per CDR3 protein. The table has approximately 190,000 distinct CDR3 sequences, 93% seen once. Material: CD4+ T cells from PBMCs. These receptors all stem from a human donor in good health.

This clonotype has only one observation. The CDR3 bases are TGTGCCAGCAGCCCTCCCGTCAAAAACTCGCCATTGTTGTACGTC. Encoded protein: CASSPPVKNSPLLYV. The chain recombines TRBV28 with TRBJ2-7; D ambiguous. From germline, CDR1 is MDHEN and CDR2 SYDVKM. V shed 6 bases and J shed 12 bases, with 27 bases lying between them. The CDR3 has 15 residues.

The J gene is TRBJ2-4, the V gene TRBV6-5, with D uncertain. Looked up from germline, CDR1 is MNHEY and CDR2 is SVGAGI. This CDR3 contains 15 residues. Trimming left V 6 bases short and J 7 bases short, with 19 bases between. In DNA, the CDR3 is TGTGCCAGCAGAGAGAGGTGGGGAAGAGCGAACATTCAGTACTTC. Protein: CASRERWGRANIQYF.

The chain recombines TRBV12-3 or TRBV12-4 with TRBJ2-1; 10 positions agree with TRBD2. The CDR3 runs 13 residues. The V and J ends lost 6 bases and 9 bases, in that order; junction bases with no gene match: 5. The CDR3 bases are TGTGCCAGCAGCTATGGACTAGCGGCTGAGCAGTTCTTC. Amino acids: CASSYGLAAEQFF.

The chain employs TRBV3-1 and TRBJ2-2; 8 bases map to TRBD1. This CDR3 spans 16 amino acids. From germline, CDR1 is LGHDT and CDR2 YNNKEL (reference sequence). After removal of 3 bases from V and 1 base from J, the junction contained 4 bases not matched to a gene. The CDR3 loop reads CASSHSGTGNTGELFF. CDR3 coding DNA: TGTGCCAGCAGCCATTCCGGGACAGGGAACACCGGGGAGCTGTTTTTT. Combining the CDR3 with reference TRBV3-1 and TRBJ2-2 gives the whole variable domain DTAVSQTPKYLVTQMGNDKSIKCEQNLGHDTMYWYKQDSKKFLKIMFSYNNKELIINETVPNRFSPKSPDKAHLNLHINSLELGDSAVYFCASSHSGTGNTGELFFGEGSRLTVL.

This sequence joins TRBV9 and TRBJ1-1, with D possibly being TRBD1 (6 bases). V lost 6 bases, J lost 7 bases, and 19 bases lay in between. The CDR3 has 14 amino acids. The V gene's germline CDR1 is SGDLS and CDR2 YYNGEE. The CDR3 coding sequence is TGTGCCAGCACCCTCGGTCTAAGGACAGATGAAGCTTTCTTT. Translating it yields CASTLGLRTDEAFF.

This clonotype appeared once. This chain uses TRBV28 with TRBJ2-7, with D possibly called TRBD1 or TRBD2 (5 bases each). Trimming cost V 8 bases and J 3 bases, with 8 bases left between them. CDR1 is MDHEN and CDR2 is SYDVKM in the germline V gene. The CDR3 is made up of 11 amino acids. The CDR3 DNA is TGTGCCAGCCATGGGGGCTACGAGCAGTACGTC. It encodes CASHGGYEQYV.

J is TRBJ2-2 and V is TRBV12-3 or TRBV12-4; possibly TRBD2 for D (5 bases). This CDR3 has 15 amino acids. The V end was cut by 6 bases, the J end by 1 base, with 12 bases between. CDR3 in DNA: TGTGCCAGCAGGCCGGACTCACTGAACACCGGGGAGCTGTTTTTT. Its translation is CASRPDSLNTGELFF.

The V call is TRBV25-1, the J call TRBJ1-4; a weak D match, TRBD1 (5 bases). V lost 3 bases and J lost 7, with 6 bases in between. CDR3 length: 12 residues. The V gene's germline CDR1 is MGHDK and CDR2 SYGVNS. The CDR3 is CASSEGLEKLFF. For the CDR3, the DNA is TGTGCCAGCAGTGAGGGACTTGAAAAACTGTTTTTT.

The chain links TRBV13 to TRBJ1-2; D may be TRBD1 (6 bases). CDR3 length: 16 amino acids. Trimming stripped 5 bases from V and 5 bases from J, with 21 bases between. CDR1 is PRHDT and CDR2 is FYEKMQ in the germline V gene (reference sequence). In nucleotides, the CDR3 is TGTGCCAGCAGCCCGCGGACAGCCGGATCATCGTATGGCTACACCTTC. It translates to CASSPRTAGSSYGYTF.

The V gene is TRBV10-3, the J gene TRBJ2-1; 7 bases map to TRBD1. Germline CDR1 reads ENHRY; CDR2 reads SYGVKD. This CDR3 comprises 17 residues. Trimming took 4 bases from V and 8 from J; bases not matched to a gene: 17. The CDR3 sequence is CAISGSSGTVFGHEQFF. DNA for the CDR3: TGTGCCATCAGTGGATCTTCCGGGACAGTCTTCGGCCATGAGCAGTTCTTC.

The chain joins TRBV5-6 to TRBJ2-5, with TRBD1 matching over 9 bases. This CDR3 is built from 15 residues. Per germline, CDR1 SGHDT and CDR2 YYEEEE. J lost 4 bases, V lost 2 bases, and 6 bases had no gene match. The CDR3 protein is CASSLTQGARETQYF. The CDR3 DNA follows: TGTGCCAGCAGCTTAACACAGGGGGCTCGAGAGACCCAGTACTTC.

This sequence joins TRBV30 and TRBJ1-4; D is unresolved. Germline V gene sequence: CDR1 GTSNPN, CDR2 SVGIG (reference sequence). Trimming removed 2 bases at V and 2 bases at J, with 6 bases between. The CDR3 totals 13 residues. CDR3 sequence (DNA): TGTGCCTGGAGTTCGGTCACTAATGAAAAACTGTTTTTT. It yields the protein CAWSSVTNEKLFF.

The rearrangement uses TRBV5-4 and TRBJ2-3; D is undetermined. V lost 0 bases and J lost 0, with 2 bases in between. Germline V lookup: CDR1 SGHNT, CDR2 YYREEE (reference sequence). The CDR3 spans 13 residues. CDR3 DNA sequence: TGTGCCAGCAGCTTGGCCAGCACAGATACGCAGTATTTT. It codes for CASSLASTDTQYF.

The chain's CDR3 is CASSPGQRAQPQHF. For the CDR3, the DNA is TGTGCCAGTAGTCCGGGACAGCGGGCACAGCCCCAGCATTTT. This sequence joins TRBV19 and TRBJ1-5, with TRBD1 matching 7 bases. The CDR3 consists of 14 residues. The V gene end was trimmed by 5 bases and the J gene end by 7 bases; junction bases not matched to a gene: 8. Looked up from germline, CDR1 is LNHDA and CDR2 is SQIVND (reference sequence).

This chain links TRBV5-1 with TRBJ2-5; possibly TRBD1 or TRBD2 for D (6 bases each). V was shortened by 5 bases and J by 2 bases, with 16 bases between the two germline ends. The V gene's germline CDR1 is SGHRS and CDR2 YFSETQ. The CDR3 is 15 residues long. The CDR3 nucleotides are TGCGCCAGCAGTCCCCCGGGGGCTTTTCAAGAGACCCAGTACTTC. Amino acid sequence: CASSPPGAFQETQYF.